Given below is one T cell receptor (beta chain) in context. What this receptor recognizes is not known. Base quality data are lacking; no much larger clone is found one base away. Taken from cysteine to phenylalanine, the CDR3 has 13 residues. Of all the DNA, just the CDR3 is kept, 39 bases in frame from base 1. V ends up 0 bases short and J 6 bases short, with an unmatched junction base count of 4. CDR1 and CDR2 were assigned from the germline V gene as SQVTM and ANQGSEA. The data were obtained in a study of T cell changes during pregnancy in multiple sclerosis (dated by TCRdb to about 2019). Turning to the overall study: Changes in the T cell repertoire over the course of pregnancy were examined in this study in women with multiple sclerosis.

To prepare the library, the immunoSEQ multiplex PCR assay was applied. What TCRdb holds here is the immuneACCESS table cut down to in-frame rearrangements. Part of the clones is not present; checked against another copy, under half of the missing clones reflect an unresolved V gene, and the others are unexplained. Across this sample there are around 40,000 clones, with 91% seen only once. Clones ranked in the top ten supply 6% to 7.5% of the sample. The receptor was derived from a female donor with multiple sclerosis, enrolled in a pregnancy study. The V and J genes are TRBV29-1 and TRBJ1-1; the junction holds 7 bases that match TRBD1. Sequences were derived from CD8+ T cells from peripheral blood mononuclear cells, sampled in the second trimester of pregnancy. The CDR3 reads CSVEDRQGAEAFF. The DNA sequence reads TGCAGCGTTGAAGATCGGCAGGGGGCTGAAGCTTTCTTT.